Below are 20 T cell receptor beta chains sequenced from a single sample in a study of blood T cell repertoires in COVID-19. TCRdb keeps only in-frame clones here, not all; method: immunoSEQ multiplex PCR. The sample includes about 180,000 clones, approximately 86% of them seen just once. The specimen sequenced was peripheral blood. The source is a woman between 50 and 59 years old with acute or convalescent COVID-19.

V and J are TRBV2 and TRBJ2-1; D is uncertain. Between the trimmed V and J ends, which lost 6 bases and 6 bases, there was a span of 15 bases. Germline V lookup: CDR1 SNHLY, CDR2 FYNNEI. There are 14 residues in the CDR3. The CDR3 region has the DNA TGTGCCAGCAGCATCTACCCTGATGGCAATGAGCAGTTCTTC. This translates into CASSIYPDGNEQFF. Using reference TRBV2 and TRBJ2-1 for the parts outside the CDR3, the full variable domain is EPEVTQTPSHQVTQMGQEVILRCVPISNHLYFYWYRQILGQKVEFLVSFYNNEISEKSEIFDDQFSVERPDGSNFTLKIRSTKLEDSAMYFCASSIYPDGNEQFFGPGTRLTVL.

The rearrangement uses TRBV30 and TRBJ1-2; D is unclear. The CDR3 totals 10 residues. Looked up from germline, CDR1 is GTSNPN and CDR2 is SVGIG (reference sequence). V was cut by 5 bases and J by 7 bases, with 8 bases left in between. The chain's CDR3 is CAWDSGGYTF. The CDR3 DNA reads as TGTGCCTGGGACTCCGGTGGCTACACCTTC.

In this sample, this clone turned up once. The J gene is TRBJ2-5, the V gene TRBV5-1; 12 bases are a match to TRBD2. The CDR3 runs to 16 residues. Germline CDR1 reads SGHRS; CDR2 reads YFSETQ. J lost 1 base, V lost 3 bases, and 4 bases had no gene match. The CDR3 nucleotides read TGCGCCAGCAGCTCCGGACTAGCGGGGTTCCAAGAGACCCAGTACTTC. Protein product: CASSSGLAGFQETQYF.

CDR3: CASRPQGTSGSYEQYF. For the CDR3, the DNA is TGTGCCAGCAGACCGCAGGGGACTAGCGGTTCCTACGAGCAGTACTTC. The chain recombines TRBV7-2 with TRBJ2-7; 11 nucleotides align to TRBD2. The CDR3 is made up of 16 amino acids. Germline values: CDR1 SGHTA, CDR2 FQGNSA. Germline trimming cut 6 bases from V and 1 base from J; bases unmatched to any gene: 8.

The J gene is TRBJ2-7, the V gene TRBV4-1; 9 bases are a match to TRBD2. This CDR3 has 15 residues. Looked up from germline, CDR1 is MGHRA and CDR2 is YSYEKL. V dropped 4 bases and J dropped 2; count of bases not matched to a gene: 6. This chain's CDR3 is CASSPQRGAPYEQYF. The CDR3 coding sequence is TGCGCCAGCAGCCCGCAGCGGGGGGCCCCCTACGAGCAGTACTTC.

The genes are TRBV12-3 or TRBV12-4 and TRBJ2-3; D uncertain. This CDR3 is 12 amino acids long. The V end was cut by 6 bases, the J end by 1 base, with 5 bases between. The CDR3 DNA sequence: TGTGCCAGCAGGGTAGGCACAGATACGCAGTATTTT. As protein: CASRVGTDTQYF.

Turning to this clone: Other DNA sequences from this sample encode an identical CDR3 as well. The gene calls are TRBV5-1 and TRBJ1-2; D possibly corresponds to TRBD1 (6 bases). Trimming pared 3 bases from V and 2 bases from J, leaving 8 bases between. Per the germline V gene, CDR1 is SGHRS and CDR2 is YFSETQ. The CDR3 is 13 amino acids. CDR3 region: CASSSGQNYGYTF. CDR3 coding DNA: TGCGCCAGCAGCTCTGGACAGAACTATGGCTACACCTTC.

This clone was seen more than once but under ten times. The chain joins TRBV3-1 (or the pseudogene TRBV3-2) to TRBJ2-2; 7 nucleotides align to TRBD2. CDR3 length equals 15 residues. With 1 base clipped from V and 4 bases from J, the junction kept 3 bases outside the gene matches. Germline CDR1 is LGHDT and CDR2 is YNNKEL (reference sequence). Here the CDR3 DNA reads TGTGCCAGCAGCCAAGGCCCGGGGGGCACCGGGGAGCTGTTTTTT. Its protein product is CASSQGPGGTGELFF.

This clone was picked up a small number of times. The CDR3 reads CASSLTGASGNTIYF. The CDR3 bases are TGCGCCAGCAGCTTAACAGGGGCCTCTGGAAACACCATATATTTT. V gene TRBV5-1 combines with J gene TRBJ1-3; 7 nucleotides align to TRBD1. The CDR3 totals 15 residues. J gave up 0 bases and V 2 bases, and 2 bases lay outside the gene matches. Germline lookup yields CDR1 SGHRS and CDR2 YFSETQ. Combining the CDR3 with reference TRBV5-1 and TRBJ1-3 gives the whole variable domain KAGVTQTPRYLIKTRGQQVTLSCSPISGHRSVSWYQQTPGQGLQFLFEYFSETQRNKGNFPGRFSGRQFSNSRSEMNVSTLELGDSALYLCASSLTGASGNTIYFGEGSWLTVV.

The rearrangement joins TRBV4-3 to TRBJ2-1; D possibly corresponds to TRBD2 (5 bases). The length of the CDR3 is 11 residues. Trimming stripped 1 base from V and 12 bases from J, with 7 bases between. CDR1 is LGHNA, CDR2 YSLEER, per germline. The CDR3 DNA is TGCGCCAGCAGCCAAGGGAGGCTGCAGTTCTTC. Its translation: CASSQGRLQFF.

The chain carries TRBV30 and TRBJ2-2; 10 positions match TRBD1. The CDR3 has 14 amino acids. Trimming removed 1 base from V and 6 bases from J; junction bases left unmatched: 2. CDR1 is GTSNPN and CDR2 is SVGIG in the germline V gene (reference sequence). The CDR3 DNA reads as TGTGCCTGGAGTGGACAGGGGGCGGCCGGGGAGCTGTTTTTT. Its protein is CAWSGQGAAGELFF.

This sequence joins TRBV9 and TRBJ2-5, with D possibly TRBD1 on 6 matching bases. The CDR3 runs to 15 residues. Trimming left V 0 bases short and J 1 base short, with 10 bases between. Germline V CDR1 and CDR2: SGDLS, YYNGEE. CDR3 loop: CASSVGWDTQETQYF. The CDR3 DNA sequence: TGTGCCAGCAGCGTAGGCTGGGACACCCAAGAGACCCAGTACTTC.

This chain uses TRBV9 with TRBJ1-2; unclear D gene. This CDR3 contains 17 residues. Trimming pared 2 bases from V and 5 bases from J, leaving 22 bases between. CDR1 and CDR2 from the germline V gene are SGDLS and YYNGEE. The CDR3 nucleotides read TGTGCCAGCAGCGTCTCTAGTGTAGGGAGTCCCCTTTATGGCTACACCTTC. Translating gives CASSVSSVGSPLYGYTF.

Comment on this clone: The junction differs from germline at one of its ends, possibly a read error. The CDR3 here is CATSDLGDRVWNF. In DNA, the CDR3 is TGTGCCACCAGTGATTTGGGAGACAGGGTATGGAACTTC. The rearrangement joins TRBV24-1 to TRBJ2-7; 7 bases are shared with TRBD1. The CDR3 totals 13 residues. Germline V lookup: CDR1 KGHDR, CDR2 SFDVKD.

The chain carries TRBV7-2 and TRBJ2-1; maybe TRBD1 (6 bases). V lost 5 bases and J 15 bases, leaving 17 bases between the germline ends. Germline V gene data show CDR1 as SGHTA and CDR2 as FQGNSA. This CDR3 comprises 12 residues. The chain's CDR3 is CASSGQPPGLFF. The CDR3 DNA sequence: TGTGCCAGCAGCGGACAGCCCCCTGGTCTGTTCTTC.

The CDR3 loop is CASSHTLTAGLPQHF. CDR3 coding DNA: TGTGCCAGCAGCCATACCCTGACAGCTGGGTTGCCCCAGCATTTT. This chain connects TRBV6-2 or TRBV6-3 to TRBJ1-5, with D possibly TRBD1 on 5 matching bases. The CDR3 has 15 amino acids. Looked up from germline, CDR1 is MNHEY and CDR2 is SVGEGT. Trimming took 6 bases from V and 9 from J, leaving 21 bases between them.

The V call is TRBV18, the J call TRBJ2-1; TRBD2 is a possible D gene (6 bases). There are 13 residues in the CDR3. V shed 3 bases and J shed 7 bases, with 10 bases lying between them. Germline lookup yields CDR1 KGHSH and CDR2 LQKENI. The CDR3 sequence is CASSPLGGNEQFF. The CDR3 DNA reads as TGTGCCAGCTCACCTCTCGGAGGGAATGAGCAGTTCTTC.

There are a few counts of this clone. The chain employs TRBV30 and TRBJ1-5, with TRBD1 matching over 8 bases. Trimming cost V 3 bases and J 2 bases; bases outside gene matches: 3. The germline V gene encodes CDR1 GTSNPN and CDR2 SVGIG (reference sequence). The CDR3 runs to 14 residues. CDR3 residues: CAWSLGQGNQPQHF. For the CDR3, the DNA is TGTGCCTGGAGCTTGGGACAGGGCAATCAGCCCCAGCATTTT.

The rearrangement uses TRBV18 and TRBJ2-2, with no clear D. The germline V and J ends were trimmed by 6 bases and 3 bases, with 8 bases remaining between them. Germline CDR1 KGHSH, CDR2 LQKENI. This CDR3 comprises 13 residues. CDR3: CASSVLHTGELFF. The CDR3, as DNA: TGTGCCAGCTCGGTACTCCACACCGGGGAGCTGTTTTTT.

The J gene is TRBJ2-7, the V gene TRBV27; D perhaps matches TRBD1 (8 bases). Looked up from germline, CDR1 is MNHEY and CDR2 is SMNVEV (reference sequence). V shed 5 bases and J shed 3 bases, with 17 bases lying between them. CDR3 length: 15 amino acids. The chain's CDR3 is CASSPWTGRDYEQYF. In DNA form, the CDR3 reads TGTGCCAGCAGTCCCTGGACAGGGAGGGACTACGAGCAGTACTTC.